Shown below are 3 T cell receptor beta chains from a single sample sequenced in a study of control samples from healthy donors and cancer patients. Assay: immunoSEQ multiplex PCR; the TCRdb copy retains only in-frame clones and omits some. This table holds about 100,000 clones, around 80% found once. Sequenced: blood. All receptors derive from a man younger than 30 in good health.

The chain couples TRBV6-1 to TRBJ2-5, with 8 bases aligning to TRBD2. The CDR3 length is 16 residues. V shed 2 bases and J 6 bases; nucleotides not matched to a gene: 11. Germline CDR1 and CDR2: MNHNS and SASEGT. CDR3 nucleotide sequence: TGTGCCAGCAGTGAATTGGCGGGGGGAGGGAGTAAGACCCAGTACTTC. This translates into CASSELAGGGSKTQYF.

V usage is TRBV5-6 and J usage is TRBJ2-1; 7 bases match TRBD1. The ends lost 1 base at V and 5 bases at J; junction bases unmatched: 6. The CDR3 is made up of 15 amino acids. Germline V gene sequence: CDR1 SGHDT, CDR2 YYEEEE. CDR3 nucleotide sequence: TGTGCCAGCAGCTTGTTGACAGGGCGGGACAATGAGCAGTTCTTC. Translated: CASSLLTGRDNEQFF.

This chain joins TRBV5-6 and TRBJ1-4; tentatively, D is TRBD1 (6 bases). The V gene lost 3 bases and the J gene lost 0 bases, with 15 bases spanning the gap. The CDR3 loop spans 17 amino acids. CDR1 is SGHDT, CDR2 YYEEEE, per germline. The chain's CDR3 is CASSWGRRGTTNEKLFF. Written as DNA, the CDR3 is TGTGCCAGCAGCTGGGGAAGGAGGGGGACAACTAATGAAAAACTGTTTTTT.